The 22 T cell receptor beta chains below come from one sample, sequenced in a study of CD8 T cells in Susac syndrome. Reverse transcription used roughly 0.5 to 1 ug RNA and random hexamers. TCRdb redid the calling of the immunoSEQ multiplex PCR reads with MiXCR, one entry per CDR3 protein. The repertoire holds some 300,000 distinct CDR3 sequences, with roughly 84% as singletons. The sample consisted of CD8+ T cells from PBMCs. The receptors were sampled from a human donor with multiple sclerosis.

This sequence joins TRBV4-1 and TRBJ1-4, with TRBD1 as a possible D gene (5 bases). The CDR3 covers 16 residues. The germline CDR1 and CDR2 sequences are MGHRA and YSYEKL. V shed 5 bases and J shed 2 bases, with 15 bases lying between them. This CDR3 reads CASSVQPGRTNEKLFF. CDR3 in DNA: TGCGCCAGCAGCGTCCAACCGGGACGGACTAATGAAAAACTGTTTTTT.

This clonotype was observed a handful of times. CDR3 nucleotide sequence: TGTGCCAGCAGTTCGGGGTTGATTCAGCCCCAGCATTTT. Translation: CASSSGLIQPQHF. The chain is built from TRBV27 and TRBJ1-5; D not certain. The germline V gene has CDR1 MNHEY and CDR2 SMNVEV (reference sequence). This CDR3 has 13 residues. Trimming stripped 4 bases from V and 6 bases from J, with 10 bases between.

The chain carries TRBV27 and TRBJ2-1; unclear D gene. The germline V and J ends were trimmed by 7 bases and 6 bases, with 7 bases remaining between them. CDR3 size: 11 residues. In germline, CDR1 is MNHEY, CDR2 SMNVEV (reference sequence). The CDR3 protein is CASIGSNEQFF. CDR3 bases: TGTGCCAGCATTGGTTCCAATGAGCAGTTCTTC.

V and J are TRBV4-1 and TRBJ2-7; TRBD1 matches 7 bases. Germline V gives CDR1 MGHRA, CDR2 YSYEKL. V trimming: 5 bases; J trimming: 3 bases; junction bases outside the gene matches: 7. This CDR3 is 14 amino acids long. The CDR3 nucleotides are TGCGCCAGCAGCTACAGACAGGGTGGCTACGAGCAGTACTTC. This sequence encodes CASSYRQGGYEQYF.

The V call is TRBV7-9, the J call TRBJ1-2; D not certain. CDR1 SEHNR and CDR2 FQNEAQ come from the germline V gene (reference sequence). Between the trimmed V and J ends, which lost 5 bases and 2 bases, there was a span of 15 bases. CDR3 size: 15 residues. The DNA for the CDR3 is TGTGCCAGCAGCCACGATTCGAGCGTCAACTATGGCTACACCTTC. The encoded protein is CASSHDSSVNYGYTF.

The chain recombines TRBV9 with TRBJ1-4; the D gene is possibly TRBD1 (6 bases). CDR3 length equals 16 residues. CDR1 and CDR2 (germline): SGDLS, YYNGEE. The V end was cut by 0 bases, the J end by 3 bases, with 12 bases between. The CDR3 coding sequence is TGTGCCAGCAGCGTAGAGGCGGACAGAGCTAATGAAAAACTGTTTTTT. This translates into CASSVEADRANEKLFF.

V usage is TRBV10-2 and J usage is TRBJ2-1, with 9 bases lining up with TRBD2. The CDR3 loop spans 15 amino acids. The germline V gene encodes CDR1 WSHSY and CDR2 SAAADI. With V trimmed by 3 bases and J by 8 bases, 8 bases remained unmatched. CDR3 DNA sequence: TGCGCCAGCAGTGAAGTGGCGGGAGGGGGCCATGAGCAGTTCTTC. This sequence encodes CASSEVAGGGHEQFF.

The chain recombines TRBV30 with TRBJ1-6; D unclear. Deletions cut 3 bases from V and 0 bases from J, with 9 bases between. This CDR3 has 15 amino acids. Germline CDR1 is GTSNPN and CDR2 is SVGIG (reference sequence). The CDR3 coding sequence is TGTGCCTGGAGAGGCAGCAGCTCCTATAATTCACCCCTCCACTTT. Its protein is CAWRGSSSYNSPLHF.

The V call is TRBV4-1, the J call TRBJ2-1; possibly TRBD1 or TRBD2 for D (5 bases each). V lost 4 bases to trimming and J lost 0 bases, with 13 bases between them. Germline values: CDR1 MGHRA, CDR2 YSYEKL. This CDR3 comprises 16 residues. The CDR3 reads CASSRPGRSSYNEQFF. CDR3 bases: TGCGCCAGCAGCCGCCCGGGACGAAGCTCCTACAATGAGCAGTTCTTC.

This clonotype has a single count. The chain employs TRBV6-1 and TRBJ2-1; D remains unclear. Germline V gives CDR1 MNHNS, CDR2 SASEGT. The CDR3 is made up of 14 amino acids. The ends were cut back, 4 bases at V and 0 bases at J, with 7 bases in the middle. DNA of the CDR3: TGTGCCAGCAGTGCGGCTCTCTCCTACAATGAGCAGTTCTTC. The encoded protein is CASSAALSYNEQFF.

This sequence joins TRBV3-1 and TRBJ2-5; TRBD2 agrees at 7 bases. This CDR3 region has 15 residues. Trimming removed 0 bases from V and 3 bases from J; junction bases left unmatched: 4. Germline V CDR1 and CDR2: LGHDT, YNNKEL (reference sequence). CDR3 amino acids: CASSQDWDYKETQYF. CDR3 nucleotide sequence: TGTGCCAGCAGCCAAGATTGGGACTATAAAGAGACCCAGTACTTC.

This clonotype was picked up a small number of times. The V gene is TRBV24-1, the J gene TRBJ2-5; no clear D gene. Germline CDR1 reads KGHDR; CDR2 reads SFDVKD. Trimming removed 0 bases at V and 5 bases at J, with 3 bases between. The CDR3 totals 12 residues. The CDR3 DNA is TGTGCCACCAGTGATTTGCCCGAGACCCAGTACTTC. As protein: CATSDLPETQYF.

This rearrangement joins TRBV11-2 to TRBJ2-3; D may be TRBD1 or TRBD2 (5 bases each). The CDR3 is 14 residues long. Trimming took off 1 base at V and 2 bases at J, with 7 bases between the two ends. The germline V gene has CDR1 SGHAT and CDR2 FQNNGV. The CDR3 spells CASSLVGTTDTQYF. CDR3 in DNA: TGTGCCAGCAGCTTAGTTGGGACCACAGATACGCAGTATTTT.

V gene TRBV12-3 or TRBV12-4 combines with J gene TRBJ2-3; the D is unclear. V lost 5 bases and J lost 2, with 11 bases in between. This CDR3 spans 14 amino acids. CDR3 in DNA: TGTGCCAGCAGTCCAACTTCAGACACAGATACGCAGTATTTT. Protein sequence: CASSPTSDTDTQYF.

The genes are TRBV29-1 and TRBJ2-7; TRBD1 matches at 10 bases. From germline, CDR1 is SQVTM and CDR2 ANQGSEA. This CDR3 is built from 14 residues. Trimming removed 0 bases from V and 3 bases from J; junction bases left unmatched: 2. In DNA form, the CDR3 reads TGCAGCGTTGAAGAGGGACAGGGGAACTACGAGCAGTACTTC. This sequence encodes CSVEEGQGNYEQYF.

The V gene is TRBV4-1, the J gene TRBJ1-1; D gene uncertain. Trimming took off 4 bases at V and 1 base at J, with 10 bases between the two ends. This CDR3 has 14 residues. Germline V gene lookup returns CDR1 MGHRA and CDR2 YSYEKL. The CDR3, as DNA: TGCGCCAGCAGCCTGGAGGAGTCGAACACTGAAGCTTTCTTT. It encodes CASSLEESNTEAFF.

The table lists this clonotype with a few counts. CDR3 nucleotide sequence: TGTGCCAGCAGCTTACAGGGTCGAAAACTGTTTTTT. Its protein product is CASSLQGRKLFF. V is TRBV7-3 and J is TRBJ1-4, with D perhaps matching TRBD1 (5 bases). The CDR3 is 12 residues long. V shed 2 bases and J shed 10 bases, with 8 bases lying between them. The germline V gene has CDR1 SGHTA and CDR2 FQGTGA.

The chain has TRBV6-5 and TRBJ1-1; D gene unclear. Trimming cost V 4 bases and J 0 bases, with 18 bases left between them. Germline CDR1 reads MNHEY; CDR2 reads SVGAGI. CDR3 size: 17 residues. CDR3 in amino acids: CASSSSNSFNLNTEAFF. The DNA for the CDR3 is TGTGCCAGCAGTTCCTCGAATAGTTTTAACCTGAACACTGAAGCTTTCTTT.

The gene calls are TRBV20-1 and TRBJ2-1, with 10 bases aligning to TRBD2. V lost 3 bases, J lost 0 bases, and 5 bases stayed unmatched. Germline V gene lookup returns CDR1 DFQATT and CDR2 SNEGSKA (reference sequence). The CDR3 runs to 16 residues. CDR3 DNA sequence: TGCAGTGCTAGGGACCTAGCGGGAGTCTCCTACAATGAGCAGTTCTTC. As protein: CSARDLAGVSYNEQFF.

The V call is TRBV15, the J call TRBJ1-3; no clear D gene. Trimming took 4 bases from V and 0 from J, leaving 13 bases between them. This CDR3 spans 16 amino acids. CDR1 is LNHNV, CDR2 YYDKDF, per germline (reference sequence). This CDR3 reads CATSKGPRSSGNTIYF. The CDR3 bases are TGTGCCACCAGCAAAGGCCCACGGAGCTCTGGAAACACCATATATTTT.

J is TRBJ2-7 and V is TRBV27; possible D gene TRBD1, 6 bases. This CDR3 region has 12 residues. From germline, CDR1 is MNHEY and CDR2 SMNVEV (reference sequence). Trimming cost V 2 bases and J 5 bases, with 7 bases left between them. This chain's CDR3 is CASSLDRNEQYF. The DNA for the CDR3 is TGTGCCAGCAGTTTAGACAGGAACGAGCAGTACTTC.

CDR3 loop: CASSLRPGLALSSYNEQFF. In DNA, the CDR3 is TGTGCCAGCAGCTTAAGGCCGGGACTAGCGCTGAGCTCCTACAATGAGCAGTTCTTC. The rearrangement links TRBV7-3 to TRBJ2-1, with 10 bases matching TRBD2. Germline loops: CDR1 SGHTA, CDR2 FQGTGA. The junction had 9 bases not matched to a gene; V was cut back by 1 base and J by 0 bases. The CDR3 contains 19 residues.